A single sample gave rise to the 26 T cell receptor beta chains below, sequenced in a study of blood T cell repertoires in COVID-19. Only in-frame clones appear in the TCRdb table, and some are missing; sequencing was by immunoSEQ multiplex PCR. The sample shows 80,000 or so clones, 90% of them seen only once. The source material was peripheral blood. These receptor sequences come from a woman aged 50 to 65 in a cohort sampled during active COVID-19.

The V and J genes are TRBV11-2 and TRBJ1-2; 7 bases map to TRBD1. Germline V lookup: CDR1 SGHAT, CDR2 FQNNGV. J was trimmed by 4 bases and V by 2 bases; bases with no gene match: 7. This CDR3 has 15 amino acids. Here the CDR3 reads CASSLSTGALYGYTF. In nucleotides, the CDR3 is TGTGCCAGCAGCTTATCTACAGGGGCACTCTATGGCTACACCTTC.

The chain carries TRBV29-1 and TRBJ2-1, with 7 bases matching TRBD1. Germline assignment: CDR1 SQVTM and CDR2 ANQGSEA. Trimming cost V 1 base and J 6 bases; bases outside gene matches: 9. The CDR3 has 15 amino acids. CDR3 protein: CSVEGPGDSLNEQFF. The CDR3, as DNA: TGCAGCGTTGAAGGCCCCGGGGACAGCCTCAATGAGCAGTTCTTC.

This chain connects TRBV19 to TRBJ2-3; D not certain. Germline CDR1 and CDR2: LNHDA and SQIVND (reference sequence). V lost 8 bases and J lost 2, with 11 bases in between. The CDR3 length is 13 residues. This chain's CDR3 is CASSTPPTDTQYF. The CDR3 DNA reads TGTGCCAGTTCGACTCCCCCCACAGATACGCAGTATTTT.

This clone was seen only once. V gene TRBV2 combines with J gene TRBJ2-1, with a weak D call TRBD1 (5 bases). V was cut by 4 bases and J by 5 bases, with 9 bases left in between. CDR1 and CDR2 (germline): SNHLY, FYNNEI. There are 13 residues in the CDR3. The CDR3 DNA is TGTGCCAGCAGTGTCAGGGTCGACAATGAGCAGTTCTTC. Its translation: CASSVRVDNEQFF. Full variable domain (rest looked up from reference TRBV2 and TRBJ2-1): EPEVTQTPSHQVTQMGQEVILRCVPISNHLYFYWYRQILGQKVEFLVSFYNNEISEKSEIFDDQFSVERPDGSNFTLKIRSTKLEDSAMYFCASSVRVDNEQFFGPGTRLTVL.

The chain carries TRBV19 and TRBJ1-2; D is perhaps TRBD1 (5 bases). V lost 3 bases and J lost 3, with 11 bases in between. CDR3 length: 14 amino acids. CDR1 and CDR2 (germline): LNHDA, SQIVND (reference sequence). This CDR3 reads CASSIAGAHYGYTF. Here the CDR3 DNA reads TGTGCCAGTAGTATTGCTGGGGCCCACTATGGCTACACCTTC.

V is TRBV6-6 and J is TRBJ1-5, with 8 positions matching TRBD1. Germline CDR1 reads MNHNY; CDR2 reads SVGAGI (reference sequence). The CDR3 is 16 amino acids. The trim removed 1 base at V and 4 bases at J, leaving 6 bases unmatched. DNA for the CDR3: TGTGCCAGCAGTTACTTCCAGGGGGCAAGGAATCAGCCCCAGCATTTT. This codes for CASSYFQGARNQPQHF.

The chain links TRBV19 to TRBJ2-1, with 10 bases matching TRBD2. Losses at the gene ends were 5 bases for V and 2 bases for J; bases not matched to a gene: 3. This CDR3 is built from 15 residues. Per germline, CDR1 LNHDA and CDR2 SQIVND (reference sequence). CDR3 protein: CASSLAGATYNEQFF. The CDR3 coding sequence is TGTGCCAGTAGTCTAGCGGGAGCGACCTACAATGAGCAGTTCTTC.

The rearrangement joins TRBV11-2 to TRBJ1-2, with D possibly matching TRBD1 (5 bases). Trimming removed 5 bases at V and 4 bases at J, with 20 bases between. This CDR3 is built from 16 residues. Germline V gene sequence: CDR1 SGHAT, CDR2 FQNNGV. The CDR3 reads CASSPLTAPAFYGYTF. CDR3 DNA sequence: TGTGCCAGCAGCCCCCTGACAGCGCCTGCCTTCTATGGCTACACCTTC.

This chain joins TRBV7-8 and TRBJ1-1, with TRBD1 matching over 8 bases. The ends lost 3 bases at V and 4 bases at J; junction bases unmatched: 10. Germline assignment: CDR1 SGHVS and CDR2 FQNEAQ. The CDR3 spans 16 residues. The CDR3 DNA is TGTGCCAGCAGCTTTGTCGCAGGGGGCTGGGGCACTGAAGCTTTCTTT. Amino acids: CASSFVAGGWGTEAFF. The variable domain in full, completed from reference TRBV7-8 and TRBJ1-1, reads GAGVSQSPRYKVAKRGQDVALRCDPISGHVSLFWYQQALGQGPEFLTYFQNEAQLDKSGLPSDRFFAERPEGSVSTLKIQRTQQEDSAVYLCASSFVAGGWGTEAFFGQGTRLTVV.

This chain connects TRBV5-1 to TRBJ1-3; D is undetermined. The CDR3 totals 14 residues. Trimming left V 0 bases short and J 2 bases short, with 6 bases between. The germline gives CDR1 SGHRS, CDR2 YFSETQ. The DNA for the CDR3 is TGCGCCAGCAGCTTGGGCCAGACTGGAAACACCATATATTTT. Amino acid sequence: CASSLGQTGNTIYF.

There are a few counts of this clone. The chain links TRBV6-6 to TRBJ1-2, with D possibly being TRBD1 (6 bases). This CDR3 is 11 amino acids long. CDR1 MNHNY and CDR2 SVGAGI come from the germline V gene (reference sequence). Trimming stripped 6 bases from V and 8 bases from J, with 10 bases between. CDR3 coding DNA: TGTGCCAGCAGCCACACAGGGGGCTACACCTTC. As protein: CASSHTGGYTF.

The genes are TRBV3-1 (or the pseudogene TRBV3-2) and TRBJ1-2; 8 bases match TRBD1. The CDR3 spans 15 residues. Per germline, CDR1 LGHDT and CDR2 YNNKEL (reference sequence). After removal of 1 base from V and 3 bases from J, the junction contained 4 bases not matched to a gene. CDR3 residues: CASSQALTGDYGYTF. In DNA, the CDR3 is TGTGCCAGCAGCCAAGCCTTGACAGGGGACTATGGCTACACCTTC.

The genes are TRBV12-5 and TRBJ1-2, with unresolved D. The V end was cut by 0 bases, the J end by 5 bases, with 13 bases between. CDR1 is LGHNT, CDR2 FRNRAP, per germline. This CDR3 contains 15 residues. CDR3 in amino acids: CASGLVAGSSYGYTF. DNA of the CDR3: TGTGCTAGTGGTTTGGTAGCGGGCAGTAGTTATGGCTACACCTTC.

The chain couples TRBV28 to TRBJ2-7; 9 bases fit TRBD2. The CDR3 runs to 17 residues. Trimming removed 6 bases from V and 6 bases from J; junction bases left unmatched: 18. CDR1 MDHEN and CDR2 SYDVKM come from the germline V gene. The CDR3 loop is CASSYPRAAGGLREQYF. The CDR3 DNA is TGTGCCAGCAGCTACCCAAGAGCAGCGGGAGGTCTTCGCGAGCAGTACTTC.

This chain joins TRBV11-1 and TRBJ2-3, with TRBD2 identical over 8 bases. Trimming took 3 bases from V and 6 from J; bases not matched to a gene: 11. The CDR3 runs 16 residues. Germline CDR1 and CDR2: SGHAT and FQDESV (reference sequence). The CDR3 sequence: CASSFREGLAHDTQYF. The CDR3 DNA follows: TGTGCCAGCAGCTTCCGGGAGGGCCTTGCACATGATACGCAGTATTTT. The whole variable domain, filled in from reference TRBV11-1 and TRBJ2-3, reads EAEVAQSPRYKITEKSQAVAFWCDPISGHATLYWYRQILGQGPELLVQFQDESVVDDSQLPKDRFSAERLKGVDSTLKIQPAELGDSAMYLCASSFREGLAHDTQYFGPGTRLTVL.

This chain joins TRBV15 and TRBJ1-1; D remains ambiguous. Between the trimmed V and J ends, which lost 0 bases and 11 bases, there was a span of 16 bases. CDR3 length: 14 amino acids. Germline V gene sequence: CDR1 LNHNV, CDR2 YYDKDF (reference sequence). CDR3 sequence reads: CATSRDTARSGAFF. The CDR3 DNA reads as TGTGCCACCAGCAGAGATACGGCCCGGTCGGGGGCTTTCTTT.

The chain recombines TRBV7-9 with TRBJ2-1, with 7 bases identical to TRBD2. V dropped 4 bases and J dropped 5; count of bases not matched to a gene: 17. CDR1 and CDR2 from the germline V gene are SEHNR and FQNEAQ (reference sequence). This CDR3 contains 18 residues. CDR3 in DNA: TGTGCCAGCAGCTCCGCATGGGACTACCTTCGAGGGGACAATGAGCAGTTCTTC. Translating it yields CASSSAWDYLRGDNEQFF.

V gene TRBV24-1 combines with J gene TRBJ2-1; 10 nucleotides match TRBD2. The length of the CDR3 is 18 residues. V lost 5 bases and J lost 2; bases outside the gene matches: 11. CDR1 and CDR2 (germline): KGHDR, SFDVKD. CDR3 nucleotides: TGTGCCACCAGTGCCTTCTCGGGAGCGGGAGGGCCCTACAATGAGCAGTTCTTC. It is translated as CATSAFSGAGGPYNEQFF.

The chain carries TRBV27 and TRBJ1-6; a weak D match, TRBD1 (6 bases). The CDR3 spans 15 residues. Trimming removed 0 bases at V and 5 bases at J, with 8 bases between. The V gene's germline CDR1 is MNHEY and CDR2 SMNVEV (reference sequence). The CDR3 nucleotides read TGTGCCAGCAGTTTATCGGGACAACATAATTCACCCCTCCACTTT. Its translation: CASSLSGQHNSPLHF.

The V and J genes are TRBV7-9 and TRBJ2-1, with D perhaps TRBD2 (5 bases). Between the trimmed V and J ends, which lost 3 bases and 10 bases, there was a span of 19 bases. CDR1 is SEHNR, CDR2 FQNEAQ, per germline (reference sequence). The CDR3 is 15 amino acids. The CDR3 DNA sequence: TGTGCCAGCAGCTTCCCTCCCGGTCGGGAAAACGAGCAGTTCTTC. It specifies CASSFPPGRENEQFF.

The CDR3 protein is CASSLDRVAGNTIYF. The CDR3 DNA reads as TGCGCCAGCAGCTTGGACAGAGTAGCTGGAAACACCATATATTTT. V usage is TRBV5-1 and J usage is TRBJ1-3; no clear D. Germline assignment: CDR1 SGHRS and CDR2 YFSETQ. V gave up 0 bases and J gave up 2 bases, with 9 bases separating them. CDR3 length: 15 amino acids.

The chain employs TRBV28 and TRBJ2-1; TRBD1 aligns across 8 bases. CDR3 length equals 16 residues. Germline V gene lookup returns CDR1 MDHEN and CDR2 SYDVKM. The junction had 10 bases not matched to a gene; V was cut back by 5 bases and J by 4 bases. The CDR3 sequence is CASSKGQGSRYNEQFF. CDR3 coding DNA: TGTGCCAGCAGTAAAGGACAGGGATCGAGGTACAATGAGCAGTTCTTC.

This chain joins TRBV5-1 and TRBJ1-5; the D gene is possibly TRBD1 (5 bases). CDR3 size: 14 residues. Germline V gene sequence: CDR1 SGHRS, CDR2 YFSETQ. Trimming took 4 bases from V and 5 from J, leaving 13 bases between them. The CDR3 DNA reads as TGCGCCAGCAGCCCGACTGGGGGGTATCAGCCCCAGCATTTT. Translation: CASSPTGGYQPQHF.

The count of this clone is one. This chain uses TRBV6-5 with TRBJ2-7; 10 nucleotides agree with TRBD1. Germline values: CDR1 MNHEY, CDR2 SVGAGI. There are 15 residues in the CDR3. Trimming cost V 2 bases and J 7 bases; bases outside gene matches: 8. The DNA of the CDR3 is TGTGCCAGCAGTTACAGTCTGGGACAGGGGTTGGAGCAGTACTTC. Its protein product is CASSYSLGQGLEQYF.

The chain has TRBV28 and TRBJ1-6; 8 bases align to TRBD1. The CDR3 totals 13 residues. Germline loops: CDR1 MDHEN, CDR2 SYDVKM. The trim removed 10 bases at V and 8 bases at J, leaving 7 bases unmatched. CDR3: CATVGQGDSPLHF. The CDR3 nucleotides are TGTGCCACTGTCGGACAGGGAGATTCACCCCTCCACTTT.

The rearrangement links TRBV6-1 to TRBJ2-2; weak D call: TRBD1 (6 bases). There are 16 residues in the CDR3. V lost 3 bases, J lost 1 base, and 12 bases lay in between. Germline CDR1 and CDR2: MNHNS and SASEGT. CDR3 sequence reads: CASSDHRVLNTGELFF. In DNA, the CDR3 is TGTGCCAGCAGTGATCACAGGGTATTGAACACCGGGGAGCTGTTTTTT.